The 11 T cell receptor beta chains in this list originate from one sample, sequenced in a study of cytomegalovirus exposure and HLA in healthy donors. In the PCR, 60 Vbeta and 13 Jbeta primers were used. The assay was immunoSEQ multiplex PCR, and TCRdb's table has in-frame clones only and misses some. Of 150,000 or so clones in the sample, over 65% were seen once. Sequencing input: PBMCs. These receptors were taken from a man younger than 35 in good health and CMV-seropositive.

This sequence joins TRBV5-1 and TRBJ2-5, with TRBD1 matching 7 bases. Germline V gene sequence: CDR1 SGHRS, CDR2 YFSETQ. J gave up 5 bases and V 2 bases, and 9 bases lay outside the gene matches. The CDR3 is made up of 15 amino acids. The CDR3 DNA reads as TGCGCCAGCAGCTTCAGACAGGGTATGAGGGAGACCCAGTACTTC. Amino acid sequence: CASSFRQGMRETQYF.

This rearrangement joins TRBV5-1 to TRBJ1-2, with TRBD1 matching 9 bases. Germline values: CDR1 SGHRS, CDR2 YFSETQ. The trim removed 4 bases at V and 8 bases at J, leaving 18 bases unmatched. CDR3 length: 17 residues. CDR3 DNA: TGCGCCAGCAGCAAAACGCCCCCCGGGACAGGGATGAGCGGCTACACCTTC. Amino acid sequence: CASSKTPPGTGMSGYTF.

This sequence joins TRBV19 and TRBJ2-5; D is unresolved. CDR3 length: 16 residues. Trimming stripped 3 bases from V and 1 base from J, with 15 bases between. CDR1 is LNHDA and CDR2 is SQIVND in the germline V gene (reference sequence). For the CDR3, the DNA is TGTGCCAGTAGTATTGGTAGGCGACAATTCCAAGAGACCCAGTACTTC. This translates into CASSIGRRQFQETQYF.

This clone has only one observation. The chain joins TRBV5-4 to TRBJ1-1; unclear D gene. The V and J ends lost 0 bases and 3 bases respectively, with 12 bases between them. The CDR3 is 15 residues long. The germline V gene has CDR1 SGHNT and CDR2 YYREEE (reference sequence). CDR3 residues: CASSLVGRLDTEAFF. CDR3 DNA: TGTGCCAGCAGCTTGGTCGGCAGGTTGGACACTGAAGCTTTCTTT.

This clone was counted a few times. This chain uses TRBV9 with TRBJ1-3; D may be TRBD1 (5 bases). The V end was cut by 3 bases, the J end by 1 base, with 17 bases between. The CDR3 runs to 17 residues. Germline assignment: CDR1 SGDLS and CDR2 YYNGEE. The CDR3 DNA reads as TGTGCCAGCAGCGAATCGGGACTCAGCAATTCTGGAAACACCATATATTTT. This sequence encodes CASSESGLSNSGNTIYF.

The rearrangement joins TRBV4-2 to TRBJ2-1; no clear D gene. The V gene's germline CDR1 is LGHNA and CDR2 YNFKEQ. The ends were cut back, 0 bases at V and 0 bases at J, with 6 bases in the middle. The length of the CDR3 is 15 residues. The CDR3 reads CASSQEYSSYNEQFF. DNA of the CDR3: TGTGCCAGCAGCCAAGAATATAGCTCCTACAATGAGCAGTTCTTC.

This sequence joins TRBV5-6 and TRBJ2-6; TRBD2 is a possible D gene (5 bases). The V end lost 4 bases, the J end lost 0 bases, and 11 bases lay between the germline ends. The germline CDR1 and CDR2 sequences are SGHDT and YYEEEE. The CDR3 is 16 amino acids. In nucleotides, the CDR3 is TGTGCCAGCAGCACCGGACTGACCTCTGGGGCCAACGTCCTGACTTTC. Its protein is CASSTGLTSGANVLTF.

This clone was picked up a small number of times. This chain connects TRBV27 to TRBJ1-1; tentatively, D is TRBD1 (6 bases). The CDR3 runs to 15 residues. The germline V and J ends were trimmed by 5 bases and 2 bases, with 15 bases remaining between them. CDR1 is MNHEY and CDR2 is SMNVEV in the germline V gene (reference sequence). The CDR3 spells CASSQRGNRNTEAFF. The CDR3 bases are TGTGCCAGCAGTCAAAGGGGGAACAGAAACACTGAAGCTTTCTTT.

The V call is TRBV2, the J call TRBJ1-2, with 8 bases that match TRBD1. With V trimmed by 6 bases and J by 1 base, 1 base remained unmatched. The germline gives CDR1 SNHLY, CDR2 FYNNEI. This CDR3 is 13 amino acids long. The CDR3: CASRDRVNYGYTF. Here the CDR3 DNA reads TGTGCCAGCAGGGACAGGGTTAACTATGGCTACACCTTC.

This chain links TRBV28 with TRBJ2-7; TRBD1 matches at 11 bases. The V and J ends lost 8 bases and 4 bases, in that order; junction bases with no gene match: 10. Germline assignment: CDR1 MDHEN and CDR2 SYDVKM. The CDR3 runs 15 residues. CDR3 protein: CASCDRDRGGYEQYV. CDR3 bases: TGTGCCAGCTGCGACCGGGACAGGGGGGGATACGAGCAGTACGTC.

This clone was seen a single time. This chain uses TRBV5-4 with TRBJ2-1, with D maybe TRBD2 (5 bases). The germline V gene encodes CDR1 SGHNT and CDR2 YYREEE (reference sequence). The CDR3 runs to 14 residues. Trimming shortened V by 4 bases and J by 7 bases, and 15 bases separated the two germline ends. In DNA, the CDR3 is TGTGCCAGCAGCCGACCGGCGGGCCCTAATGAGCAGTTCTTC. Protein: CASSRPAGPNEQFF.